Listed below are T cell receptor beta chains from one sample, sequenced in a study of CD8 T cells in Susac syndrome. TCRdb called the immunoSEQ multiplex PCR reads again in MiXCR, with one record for every CDR3 protein. The repertoire has about 150,000 distinct CDR3 sequences, around 95% of them found once; the top ten carry 0.2% to 0.25%. Material: CD8+ T cells from PBMCs. These receptors were collected from a human donor with multiple sclerosis. Both conserved end residues are part of each CDR3. The order of the fields is J gene, D gene, V gene, clone size, CDR3 protein, CDR3 DNA. The D gene is left open where the match is weak. Size is omitted from some rows. Given values are once, few, many or a class for expanded clones.

j_call: TRBJ2-5
d_call: TRBD1
v_call: TRBV7-2
clone_size: once
cdr3_aa: CASSLIGGLETQYF
cdr3_nt: TGTGCCAGCAGCTTAATAGGGGGCTTGGAGACCCAGTACTTC

j_call: TRBJ2-2
d_call: TRBD1
v_call: TRBV4-3
clone_size: NA
cdr3_aa: CASSQTIGRTGAVTGELFF
cdr3_nt: TGCGCCAGCAGCCAAACGATTGGGAGGACAGGGGCGGTTACCGGGGAGCTGTTTTTT

j_call: TRBJ1-1
d_call: TRBD1
v_call: TRBV12-3/TRBV12-4
clone_size: NA
cdr3_aa: CASSLTGAQGSTEAFF
cdr3_nt: TGTGCCAGCAGTTTAACAGGGGCACAAGGTAGCACTGAAGCTTTCTTT

j_call: TRBJ1-6
d_call: NA
v_call: TRBV2
clone_size: NA
cdr3_aa: CASKVRSSYNSPLHF
cdr3_nt: TGTGCCAGCAAAGTCAGGAGCTCCTATAATTCACCCCTCCACTTT

j_call: TRBJ2-1
d_call: TRBD2
v_call: TRBV12-3/TRBV12-4
clone_size: NA
cdr3_aa: CASSRDYSPDNEQFF
cdr3_nt: TGTGCCAGCAGTAGGGACTACTCTCCCGACAATGAGCAGTTCTTC

j_call: TRBJ2-1
d_call: TRBD1
v_call: TRBV14
clone_size: NA
cdr3_aa: CASSQRTGYNEQFF
cdr3_nt: TGTGCCAGCAGCCAAAGGACAGGATACAATGAGCAGTTCTTC

j_call: TRBJ1-2
d_call: NA
v_call: TRBV30
clone_size: NA
cdr3_aa: CAWIYGSRNGYTF
cdr3_nt: TGTGCCTGGATTTATGGCAGTCGGAATGGCTACACCTTC

j_call: TRBJ2-3
d_call: NA
v_call: TRBV20-1
clone_size: NA
cdr3_aa: CSARLPTGFITDTQYF
cdr3_nt: TGCAGTGCTAGACTTCCCACAGGGTTTATCACAGATACGCAGTATTTT

j_call: TRBJ2-7
d_call: NA
v_call: TRBV15
clone_size: NA
cdr3_aa: CATSRDRARTYEQYF
cdr3_nt: TGTGCCACCAGCAGAGATAGGGCACGGACCTACGAGCAGTACTTC

j_call: TRBJ2-1
d_call: TRBD1
v_call: TRBV14
clone_size: NA
cdr3_aa: CASSHRTGVNEQFF
cdr3_nt: TGTGCCAGCAGCCATCGGACAGGGGTCAATGAGCAGTTCTTC

j_call: TRBJ2-7
d_call: NA
v_call: TRBV20-1
clone_size: NA
cdr3_aa: CSARDTGHEQYF
cdr3_nt: TGCAGTGCTAGAGATACAGGCCACGAGCAGTACTTC

j_call: TRBJ2-7
d_call: NA
v_call: TRBV21-1
clone_size: NA
cdr3_aa: CASPRDTYEQYF
cdr3_nt: TGTGCCAGCCCCCGGGACACCTACGAGCAGTACTTC

j_call: TRBJ2-3
d_call: NA
v_call: TRBV4-3
clone_size: NA
cdr3_aa: CASSQDKTRPDTQYF
cdr3_nt: TGCGCCAGCAGCCAAGACAAGACCAGGCCCGATACGCAGTATTTT

j_call: TRBJ1-1
d_call: NA
v_call: TRBV6-5
clone_size: NA
cdr3_aa: CASSYSRGTNTEAFF
cdr3_nt: TGTGCCAGCAGTTACTCTCGGGGGACGAACACTGAAGCTTTCTTT

j_call: TRBJ2-7
d_call: NA
v_call: TRBV7-3
clone_size: NA
cdr3_aa: CASSSGPRGEQYF
cdr3_nt: TGTGCCAGCAGCTCTGGACCGAGGGGCGAGCAGTACTTC

j_call: TRBJ2-5
d_call: NA
v_call: TRBV5-6
clone_size: once
cdr3_aa: CASSLGGTQETQYF
cdr3_nt: TGTGCCAGCAGCTTGGGGGGAACACAAGAGACCCAGTACTTC

j_call: TRBJ2-3
d_call: NA
v_call: TRBV30
clone_size: NA
cdr3_aa: CAWSVLVTDTQYF
cdr3_nt: TGTGCCTGGAGTGTACTAGTTACAGATACGCAGTATTTT

j_call: TRBJ2-7
d_call: NA
v_call: TRBV7-3
clone_size: NA
cdr3_aa: CASSLSVGSEQYF
cdr3_nt: TGTGCCAGCAGCTTAAGCGTCGGGTCCGAGCAGTACTTC

j_call: TRBJ1-2
d_call: NA
v_call: TRBV29-1
clone_size: NA
cdr3_aa: CSVPPQPSGGYTF
cdr3_nt: TGCAGCGTGCCGCCCCAACCGTCGGGAGGCTACACCTTC

j_call: TRBJ2-3
d_call: TRBD1
v_call: TRBV30
clone_size: NA
cdr3_aa: CAWSGSGGDTQYF
cdr3_nt: TGTGCCTGGAGTGGGTCAGGGGGCGATACGCAGTATTTT

j_call: TRBJ2-7
d_call: NA
v_call: TRBV25-1
clone_size: NA
cdr3_aa: CASSARTPAGYEQYF
cdr3_nt: TGTGCCAGCAGTGCGCGGACACCAGCGGGCTACGAGCAGTACTTC

j_call: TRBJ2-3
d_call: NA
v_call: TRBV19
clone_size: NA
cdr3_aa: CASSTPPAGTDTQYF
cdr3_nt: TGTGCCAGTAGTACCCCTCCTGCCGGCACAGATACGCAGTATTTT

j_call: TRBJ2-5
d_call: NA
v_call: TRBV27
clone_size: once
cdr3_aa: CASSSPTEETQYF
cdr3_nt: TGTGCCAGCAGTTCTCCAACCGAAGAGACCCAGTACTTC

j_call: TRBJ2-3
d_call: TRBD2
v_call: TRBV9
clone_size: NA
cdr3_aa: CASSVGTSMSTQYF
cdr3_nt: TGTGCCAGCAGCGTAGGGACTAGCATGAGTACGCAGTATTTT

j_call: TRBJ2-7
d_call: NA
v_call: TRBV9
clone_size: once
cdr3_aa: CASSVEPAYEQYF
cdr3_nt: TGTGCCAGCAGCGTAGAACCTGCCTACGAGCAGTACTTC

j_call: TRBJ2-1
d_call: TRBD2
v_call: TRBV30
clone_size: NA
cdr3_aa: CAWYLAGGNEQFF
cdr3_nt: TGTGCCTGGTATCTAGCGGGGGGCAATGAGCAGTTCTTC

j_call: TRBJ1-6
d_call: TRBD1
v_call: TRBV2
clone_size: NA
cdr3_aa: CASSGVRQGTNSPLHF
cdr3_nt: TGTGCCAGCAGTGGGGTGAGACAGGGGACTAATTCACCCCTCCACTTT

j_call: TRBJ1-1
d_call: TRBD1
v_call: TRBV12-3/TRBV12-4
clone_size: NA
cdr3_aa: CASSFRDRGVFLDTEAFF
cdr3_nt: TGTGCCAGCAGTTTCCGGGACAGGGGCGTTTTTCTTGACACTGAAGCTTTCTTT

j_call: TRBJ2-7
d_call: TRBD1
v_call: TRBV15
clone_size: once
cdr3_aa: CATSRDWTGAYEQYF
cdr3_nt: TGTGCCACCAGCAGAGATTGGACAGGGGCCTACGAGCAGTACTTC

j_call: TRBJ1-2
d_call: TRBD1
v_call: TRBV24-1
clone_size: NA
cdr3_aa: CATSDEDRVYGYTF
cdr3_nt: TGTGCCACCAGTGATGAGGACAGGGTTTATGGCTACACCTTC

j_call: TRBJ2-1
d_call: NA
v_call: TRBV9
clone_size: NA
cdr3_aa: CASRGQVKDEQFF
cdr3_nt: TGTGCCAGCAGGGGCCAGGTTAAGGATGAGCAGTTCTTC

j_call: TRBJ1-2
d_call: NA
v_call: TRBV7-9
clone_size: once
cdr3_aa: CASSLGGSPEYGYTF
cdr3_nt: TGCGCCAGCAGCTTAGGTGGGTCCCCAGAATATGGCTACACCTTC

j_call: TRBJ1-4
d_call: NA
v_call: TRBV5-1
clone_size: NA
cdr3_aa: CASSFGGRGQEKLFF
cdr3_nt: TGCGCCAGCAGCTTCGGAGGGAGGGGTCAGGAAAAACTGTTTTTT

j_call: TRBJ2-5
d_call: NA
v_call: TRBV20-1
clone_size: NA
cdr3_aa: CSASPETQYF
cdr3_nt: TGCAGTGCTAGTCCAGAGACCCAGTACTTC

j_call: TRBJ2-5
d_call: TRBD2
v_call: TRBV11-2
clone_size: NA
cdr3_aa: CASSSRPRGGQETQYF
cdr3_nt: TGTGCCAGCAGCTCCCGACCCCGGGGGGGTCAAGAGACCCAGTACTTC

j_call: TRBJ2-7
d_call: NA
v_call: TRBV5-6
clone_size: NA
cdr3_aa: CASSYPGEASYEQYF
cdr3_nt: TGTGCCAGCAGCTATCCGGGCGAGGCCTCCTACGAGCAGTACTTC

j_call: TRBJ2-5
d_call: NA
v_call: TRBV12-3/TRBV12-4
clone_size: NA
cdr3_aa: CASSLASSGAGEVYF
cdr3_nt: TGTGCCAGCAGTTTAGCCTCTTCGGGGGCGGGGGAGGTTTACTTC

j_call: TRBJ2-3
d_call: NA
v_call: TRBV7-6
clone_size: NA
cdr3_aa: CASSLEGGSTDTQYF
cdr3_nt: TGTGCCAGCAGCTTAGAAGGCGGCAGCACAGATACGCAGTATTTT

j_call: TRBJ2-7
d_call: NA
v_call: TRBV25-1
clone_size: NA
cdr3_aa: CASGSSYEQYF
cdr3_nt: TGTGCCAGCGGTAGCTCCTACGAGCAGTACTTC

j_call: TRBJ2-7
d_call: TRBD2
v_call: TRBV6-1
clone_size: NA
cdr3_aa: CASSEPTRGSYYEQYF
cdr3_nt: TGTGCCAGCAGTGAACCGACGCGGGGGTCGTACTACGAGCAGTACTTC

j_call: TRBJ2-1
d_call: TRBD1
v_call: TRBV4-1
clone_size: NA
cdr3_aa: CASSHPDRSSYNEQFF
cdr3_nt: TGCGCCAGCAGCCACCCGGACAGGAGCTCCTACAATGAGCAGTTCTTC

j_call: TRBJ2-1
d_call: NA
v_call: TRBV12-3/TRBV12-4
clone_size: NA
cdr3_aa: CASSFEGPTLGNEQFF
cdr3_nt: TGTGCCAGCAGTTTCGAAGGCCCAACGCTAGGGAATGAGCAGTTCTTC

j_call: TRBJ1-5
d_call: TRBD1
v_call: TRBV12-3/TRBV12-4
clone_size: NA
cdr3_aa: CASSLTGINGNQPQHF
cdr3_nt: TGTGCCAGCAGTTTGACAGGGATTAACGGCAATCAGCCCCAGCATTTT

j_call: TRBJ2-7
d_call: TRBD1
v_call: TRBV13
clone_size: few
cdr3_aa: CASSLGRGTYEQYF
cdr3_nt: TGTGCCAGCAGTTTAGGCAGGGGGACCTACGAGCAGTACTTC

j_call: TRBJ2-7
d_call: TRBD1
v_call: TRBV13
clone_size: NA
cdr3_aa: CASSQGARQQYF
cdr3_nt: TGTGCCAGCAGTCAGGGGGCCCGGCAGCAGTACTTC

j_call: TRBJ1-1
d_call: NA
v_call: TRBV15
clone_size: NA
cdr3_aa: CATSRSSGYEAFF
cdr3_nt: TGTGCCACCAGCAGATCCAGCGGCTATGAAGCTTTCTTT

j_call: TRBJ2-5
d_call: NA
v_call: TRBV11-2
clone_size: NA
cdr3_aa: CASSLGQLKAETQYF
cdr3_nt: TGTGCCAGCAGCTTAGGACAGCTCAAGGCAGAGACCCAGTACTTC

j_call: TRBJ2-1
d_call: TRBD1
v_call: TRBV5-1
clone_size: many
cdr3_aa: CASSLNRGRILSSDEQFF
cdr3_nt: TGCGCCAGCAGCTTGAACAGGGGACGTATCCTTTCGTCCGATGAGCAGTTCTTC

j_call: TRBJ2-1
d_call: TRBD2
v_call: TRBV9
clone_size: NA
cdr3_aa: CASSDTSGGARAYNEQFF
cdr3_nt: TGTGCCAGCAGCGACACTAGCGGGGGGGCCAGGGCCTACAATGAGCAGTTCTTC

j_call: TRBJ1-1
d_call: NA
v_call: TRBV13
clone_size: NA
cdr3_aa: CASSFPGGRAFF
cdr3_nt: TGTGCCAGCAGCTTCCCGGGGGGAAGAGCTTTCTTT

j_call: TRBJ1-5
d_call: NA
v_call: TRBV6-6
clone_size: NA
cdr3_aa: CASHSGGISQPQHF
cdr3_nt: TGTGCCAGCCATTCGGGGGGTATCAGTCAGCCCCAGCATTTT

j_call: TRBJ1-6
d_call: NA
v_call: TRBV15
clone_size: NA
cdr3_aa: CATSRDRNSPLHF
cdr3_nt: TGTGCCACCAGCAGAGACAGAAATTCACCCCTCCACTTT

j_call: TRBJ2-1
d_call: TRBD2
v_call: TRBV30
clone_size: once
cdr3_aa: CAWTGLAGGGSNEQFF
cdr3_nt: TGTGCCTGGACCGGACTAGCGGGGGGCGGTAGCAATGAGCAGTTCTTC

j_call: TRBJ2-2
d_call: NA
v_call: TRBV29-1
clone_size: NA
cdr3_aa: CSVGRPDGADGELFF
cdr3_nt: TGCAGCGTCGGCCGTCCGGACGGGGCCGACGGGGAGCTGTTTTTT

j_call: TRBJ1-2
d_call: TRBD1
v_call: TRBV7-9
clone_size: NA
cdr3_aa: CASSTSADRGLNYGYTF
cdr3_nt: TGTGCCAGCAGCACTAGTGCCGACAGGGGGCTTAACTATGGCTACACCTTC

j_call: TRBJ2-7
d_call: TRBD2
v_call: TRBV3-1
clone_size: NA
cdr3_aa: CASSQEGMGGGPKYF
cdr3_nt: TGTGCCAGCAGCCAAGAAGGTATGGGCGGGGGGCCGAAGTACTTC

j_call: TRBJ2-1
d_call: TRBD1
v_call: TRBV27
clone_size: NA
cdr3_aa: CASSLSPGTGANEQFF
cdr3_nt: TGTGCCAGCAGTCTAAGCCCCGGGACAGGGGCCAATGAGCAGTTCTTC

j_call: TRBJ2-7
d_call: TRBD2
v_call: TRBV7-2
clone_size: NA
cdr3_aa: CASSLHPAGVIGYEQYF
cdr3_nt: TGTGCCAGCAGCTTACACCCGGCGGGGGTAATCGGCTACGAGCAGTACTTC

j_call: TRBJ2-7
d_call: NA
v_call: TRBV29-1
clone_size: NA
cdr3_aa: CSVEGQGSSYEQYF
cdr3_nt: TGCAGCGTTGAGGGGCAGGGGTCCTCCTACGAGCAGTACTTC